This T cell receptor beta chain was sequenced in a study of blood T cell repertoires in COVID-19. Repertoires were generated with immunoSEQ multiplex PCR, while TCRdb's copy carries only in-frame clones and drops some. The table has about 260,000 clones, 87% seen once; the top ten hold 2% to 3%. CDR1 and CDR2 (germline): MNHEY, SVGAGI. This CDR3 has 13 amino acids. V shed 2 bases and J 6 bases; nucleotides not matched to a gene: 3. The sample taken for sequencing was peripheral blood. The chain employs TRBV6-5 and TRBJ1-2; 7 nucleotides match TRBD1. The receptor's source is a woman between 45 and 65 years old with acute or convalescent COVID-19. The CDR3 loop is CASSYAGGDGYTF. For the CDR3, the DNA is TGTGCCAGCAGTTACGCAGGGGGAGATGGCTACACCTTC.